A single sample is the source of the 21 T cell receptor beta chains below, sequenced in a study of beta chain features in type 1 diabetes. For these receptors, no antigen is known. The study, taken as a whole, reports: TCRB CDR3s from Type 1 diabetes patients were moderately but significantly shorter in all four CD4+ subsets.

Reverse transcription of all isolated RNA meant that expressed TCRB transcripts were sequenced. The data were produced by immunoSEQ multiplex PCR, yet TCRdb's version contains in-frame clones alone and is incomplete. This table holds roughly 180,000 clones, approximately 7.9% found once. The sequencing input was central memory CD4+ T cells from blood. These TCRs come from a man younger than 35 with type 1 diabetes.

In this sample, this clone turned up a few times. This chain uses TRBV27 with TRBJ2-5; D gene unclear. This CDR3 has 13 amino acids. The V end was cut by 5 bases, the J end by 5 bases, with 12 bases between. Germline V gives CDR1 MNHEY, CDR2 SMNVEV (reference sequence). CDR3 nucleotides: TGTGCCAGCAGTCCCCTCCTCGGGGAGACCCAGTACTTC. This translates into CASSPLLGETQYF.

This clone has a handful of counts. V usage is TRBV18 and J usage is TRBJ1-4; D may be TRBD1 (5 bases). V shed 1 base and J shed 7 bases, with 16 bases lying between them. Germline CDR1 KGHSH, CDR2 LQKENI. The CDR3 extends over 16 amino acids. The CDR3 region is CASSPLSSRAVEKLFF. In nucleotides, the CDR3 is TGTGCCAGCTCACCACTTTCCAGCAGGGCGGTTGAAAAACTGTTTTTT.

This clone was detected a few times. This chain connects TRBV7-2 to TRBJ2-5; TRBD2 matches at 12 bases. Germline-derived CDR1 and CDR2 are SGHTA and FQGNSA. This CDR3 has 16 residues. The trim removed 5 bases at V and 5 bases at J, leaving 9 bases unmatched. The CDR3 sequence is CASSRWTSGVLETQYF. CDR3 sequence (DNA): TGTGCCAGCAGCCGTTGGACTAGCGGGGTCTTGGAGACCCAGTACTTC.

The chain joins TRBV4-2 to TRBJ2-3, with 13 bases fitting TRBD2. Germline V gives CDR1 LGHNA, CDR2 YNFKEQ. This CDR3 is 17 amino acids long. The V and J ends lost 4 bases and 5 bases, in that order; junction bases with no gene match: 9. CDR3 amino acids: CASSRARTSGSEDTQYF. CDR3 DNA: TGTGCCAGCAGCCGCGCTAGGACTAGCGGGAGTGAAGATACGCAGTATTTT.

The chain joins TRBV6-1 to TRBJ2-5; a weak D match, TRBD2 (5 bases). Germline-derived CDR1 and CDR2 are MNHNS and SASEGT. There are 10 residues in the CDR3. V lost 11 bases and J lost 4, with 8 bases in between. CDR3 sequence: CAAGRETQYF. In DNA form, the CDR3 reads TGTGCCGCTGGGAGAGAGACCCAGTACTTC.

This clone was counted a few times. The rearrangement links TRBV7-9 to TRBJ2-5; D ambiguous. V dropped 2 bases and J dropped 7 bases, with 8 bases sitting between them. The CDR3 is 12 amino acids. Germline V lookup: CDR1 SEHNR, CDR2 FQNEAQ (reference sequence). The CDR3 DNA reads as TGTGCCAGCAGCTTAATACCTAGGACCCAGTACTTC. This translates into CASSLIPRTQYF.

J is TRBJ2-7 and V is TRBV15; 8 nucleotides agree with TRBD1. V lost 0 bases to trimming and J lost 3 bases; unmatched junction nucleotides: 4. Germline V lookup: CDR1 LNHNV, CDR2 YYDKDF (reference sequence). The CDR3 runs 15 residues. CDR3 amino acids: CATSRDRQGHYEQYF. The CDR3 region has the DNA TGTGCCACCAGCAGAGACCGACAGGGGCACTACGAGCAGTACTTC.

Written as DNA, the CDR3 is TGTGCCAGCCGTCCCGGGACAGGGGTGAACGAGCAGTACTTC. Protein product: CASRPGTGVNEQYF. This rearrangement joins TRBV27 to TRBJ2-7; TRBD1 agrees at 10 bases. CDR1 and CDR2 from the germline V gene are MNHEY and SMNVEV (reference sequence). V shed 8 bases and J 5 bases; nucleotides not matched to a gene: 9. The CDR3 totals 14 residues.

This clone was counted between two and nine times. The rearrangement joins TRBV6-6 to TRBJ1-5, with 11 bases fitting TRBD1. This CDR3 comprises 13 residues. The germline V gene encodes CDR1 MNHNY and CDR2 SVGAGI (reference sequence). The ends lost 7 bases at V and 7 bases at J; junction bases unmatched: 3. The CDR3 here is CASKGQGVQPQHF. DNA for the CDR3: TGTGCCAGCAAGGGACAGGGGGTGCAGCCCCAGCATTTT.

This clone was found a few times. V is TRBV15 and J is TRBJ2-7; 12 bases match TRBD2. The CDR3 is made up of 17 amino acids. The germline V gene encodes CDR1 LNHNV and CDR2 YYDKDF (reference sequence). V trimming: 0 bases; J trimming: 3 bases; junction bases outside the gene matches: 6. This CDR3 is CATSRDLTTSGSYEQYF. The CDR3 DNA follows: TGTGCCACCAGCAGAGATCTTACGACTAGCGGGAGCTACGAGCAGTACTTC.

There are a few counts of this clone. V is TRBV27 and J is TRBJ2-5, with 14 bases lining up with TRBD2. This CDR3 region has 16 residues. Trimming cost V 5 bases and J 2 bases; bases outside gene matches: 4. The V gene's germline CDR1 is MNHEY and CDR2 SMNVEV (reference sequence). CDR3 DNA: TGTGCCAGCAGTCCTTGGACTAGCGGGGGGCAAGAGACCCAGTACTTC. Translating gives CASSPWTSGGQETQYF.

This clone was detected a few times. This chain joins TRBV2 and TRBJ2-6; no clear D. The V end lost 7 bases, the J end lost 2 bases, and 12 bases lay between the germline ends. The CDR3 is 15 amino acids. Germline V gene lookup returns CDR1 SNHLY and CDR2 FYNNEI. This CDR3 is CASKAEVTGANVLTF. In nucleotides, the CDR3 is TGTGCCAGCAAGGCCGAGGTGACTGGGGCCAACGTCCTGACTTTC. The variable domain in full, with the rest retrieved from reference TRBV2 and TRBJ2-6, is EPEVTQTPSHQVTQMGQEVILRCVPISNHLYFYWYRQILGQKVEFLVSFYNNEISEKSEIFDDQFSVERPDGSNFTLKIRSTKLEDSAMYFCASKAEVTGANVLTFGAGSRLTVL.

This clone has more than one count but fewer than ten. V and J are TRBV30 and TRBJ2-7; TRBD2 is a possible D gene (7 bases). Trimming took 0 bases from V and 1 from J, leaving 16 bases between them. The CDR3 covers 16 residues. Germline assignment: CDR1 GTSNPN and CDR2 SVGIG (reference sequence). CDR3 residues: CAWSVRGGALSYEQYF. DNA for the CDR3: TGTGCCTGGAGTGTACGAGGGGGGGCTCTATCCTACGAGCAGTACTTC.

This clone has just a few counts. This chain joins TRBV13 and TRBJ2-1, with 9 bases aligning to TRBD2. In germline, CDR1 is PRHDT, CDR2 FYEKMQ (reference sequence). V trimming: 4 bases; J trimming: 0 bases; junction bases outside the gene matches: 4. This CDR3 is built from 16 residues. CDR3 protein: CASSSLAGFSYNEQFF. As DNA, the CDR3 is TGTGCCAGCAGCTCCCTAGCGGGGTTCTCCTACAATGAGCAGTTCTTC.

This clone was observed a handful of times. CDR3 protein: CASSPGQPGGEAFF. The CDR3 DNA is TGTGCCAGCAGCCCGGGACAACCGGGAGGTGAAGCTTTCTTT. The chain is built from TRBV5-6 and TRBJ1-1, with D possibly TRBD1 on 6 matching bases. The CDR3 extends over 14 amino acids. V lost 4 bases and J lost 7, with 17 bases in between. Per the germline V gene, CDR1 is SGHDT and CDR2 is YYEEEE. The full variable domain, its missing parts supplied by reference TRBV5-6 and TRBJ1-1, is DAGVTQSPTHLIKTRGQQVTLRCSPKSGHDTVSWYQQALGQGPQFIFQYYEEEERQRGNFPDRFSGHQFPNYSSELNVNALLLGDSALYLCASSPGQPGGEAFFGQGTRLTVV.

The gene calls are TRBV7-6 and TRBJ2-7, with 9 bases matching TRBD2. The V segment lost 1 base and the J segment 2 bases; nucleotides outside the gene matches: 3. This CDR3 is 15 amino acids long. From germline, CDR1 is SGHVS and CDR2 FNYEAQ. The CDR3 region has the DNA TGTGCCAGCAGCTTAGAGACTAGCGGTACCTACGAGCAGTACTTC. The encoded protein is CASSLETSGTYEQYF.

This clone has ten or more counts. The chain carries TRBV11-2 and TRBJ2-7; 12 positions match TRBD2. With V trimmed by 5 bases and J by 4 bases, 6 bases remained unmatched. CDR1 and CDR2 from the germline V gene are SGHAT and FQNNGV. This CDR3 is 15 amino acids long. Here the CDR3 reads CASSRTGTSGYEQYF. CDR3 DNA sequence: TGTGCCAGCAGCCGAACCGGGACTAGCGGGTACGAGCAGTACTTC.

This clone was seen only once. The CDR3 nucleotides are TGTGCCAGCAGCTTGGCCGGGACAGGGACCTCAGATACGCAGTATTTT. Protein product: CASSLAGTGTSDTQYF. This chain connects TRBV7-8 to TRBJ2-3; 9 nucleotides line up with TRBD1. The V gene's germline CDR1 is SGHVS and CDR2 FQNEAQ. CDR3 length: 16 amino acids. V was pared by 3 bases and J by 4 bases, with 8 bases of the junction left unmatched.

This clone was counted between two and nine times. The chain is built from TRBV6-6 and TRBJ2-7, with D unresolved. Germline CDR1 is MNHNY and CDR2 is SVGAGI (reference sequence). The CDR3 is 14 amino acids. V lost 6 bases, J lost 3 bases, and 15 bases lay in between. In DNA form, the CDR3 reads TGTGCCAGCAGCCCCCGAGCCACGCTCTACGAGCAGTACTTC. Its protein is CASSPRATLYEQYF.

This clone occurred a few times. CDR3 sequence reads: CASSSQGRETQYF. As DNA, the CDR3 is TGTGCCAGCAGCTCACAGGGTCGCGAGACCCAGTACTTC. The chain carries TRBV7-7 and TRBJ2-5, with D possibly being TRBD1 (6 bases). The CDR3 sequence is 13 residues long. The germline V and J ends were trimmed by 4 bases and 5 bases, with 11 bases remaining between them. Germline V CDR1 and CDR2: SSHAT, FNYEAQ (reference sequence).

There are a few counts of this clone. The CDR3 loop reads CASRQGAHTGELFF. The CDR3 DNA is TGTGCCAGCAGACAGGGGGCCCACACCGGGGAGCTGTTTTTT. This chain links TRBV25-1 with TRBJ2-2; TRBD1 matches 9 bases. CDR3 length equals 14 residues. J was trimmed by 3 bases and V by 6 bases; bases with no gene match: 2. The germline V gene has CDR1 MGHDK and CDR2 SYGVNS.